This TCR beta chain was identified in a study of shared clonotypes between healthy human individuals. Sorted-subset replicate PCRs used roughly 180 ng DNA, around 27,000 T cell genomes. Produced via immunoSEQ multiplex PCR; TCRdb's table is partial and in-frame only. The sample yields about 2.4 million clones, 85% to 95% seen once. This CDR3 is 15 amino acids long. Trimming left V 9 bases short and J 4 bases short, with 18 bases between. The germline V gene has CDR1 MDHEN and CDR2 SYDVKM. Study-wide points: Memory subsets had estimated richness that was generally smaller than that of naive subsets.

As to this clone: The antigen remains unidentified.

This TCR was sampled from a man between 18 and 35 years old in good health. Sequenced material: naive CD4+ T cells sorted from blood. Indicated subset: CD45RA+ positively selected. The chain couples TRBV28 to TRBJ1-4, with D tentatively TRBD1 (5 bases). The CDR3 reads CASSRDGLLNEKLFF. In DNA form, the CDR3 reads TGTGCCAGTAGCCGGGACGGTCTTCTTAATGAAAAACTGTTTTTT.